These 26 T cell receptor beta chains were sequenced from one sample in a study of Graves' ophthalmopathy and Graves' hyperthyroidism. RNA transcripts were the template, and TCR beta CDR3 regions were amplified from them. In the first round, RT-PCR was carried out with HTBI primers, and a multiplex PCR formed the second round. TCRdb analysed the multiplex PCR reads with MiXCR anew, one entry per CDR3 protein. Among about 220,000 distinct CDR3 sequences, approximately 21% were seen once, and the ten largest hold roughly 45%. Sample: peripheral blood. Receptors were obtained from a woman aged 45-59 years with Graves' ophthalmopathy.

The table lists this clonotype with a few counts. The chain recombines TRBV20-1 with TRBJ1-6; D is possibly TRBD1 (6 bases). Between the trimmed V and J ends, which lost 3 bases and 0 bases, there was a span of 15 bases. Germline CDR1 DFQATT, CDR2 SNEGSKA (reference sequence). CDR3 length: 17 amino acids. The CDR3 spells CSARVGGPSSYNSPLHF. The CDR3 nucleotides read TGCAGTGCTAGGGTAGGGGGGCCCAGCTCCTATAATTCACCCCTCCACTTT.

The table lists this clonotype with many counts. J is TRBJ1-6 and V is TRBV5-6, with 7 nucleotides matching TRBD1. This CDR3 has 16 residues. V dropped 4 bases and J dropped 10; count of bases not matched to a gene: 14. CDR1 is SGHDT, CDR2 YYEEEE, per germline. The CDR3 loop is CASSPLTGGDSSPLHF. The CDR3 nucleotides read TGTGCCAGCAGCCCACTCACCGGCGGGGACAGCTCACCCCTCCACTTT.

This clonotype was counted at least ten times. The chain employs TRBV12-3 or TRBV12-4 and TRBJ2-7, with D maybe TRBD2 (7 bases). Trimming removed 4 bases from V and 4 bases from J, with 17 bases in between. The CDR3 length is 15 residues. CDR3 nucleotide sequence: TGTGCCAGCAGTTGGGCGGGGGCGCGGACTTACGAGCAGTACTTC. It is translated as CASSWAGARTYEQYF.

This clonotype was seen many times. The chain combines TRBV24-1 with TRBJ2-2; no definite D call. V gave up 2 bases and J gave up 5 bases, with 5 bases separating them. The CDR3 length is 13 residues. Germline-derived CDR1 and CDR2 are KGHDR and SFDVKD. The CDR3 loop reads CATSDYGTGELFF. Here the CDR3 DNA reads TGTGCCACCAGTGATTACGGGACCGGGGAGCTGTTTTTT.

The chain joins TRBV20-1 to TRBJ2-5; 7 bases map to TRBD2. V shed 6 bases, J shed 2 bases, and the junction held 15 bases outside the gene matches. The germline CDR1 and CDR2 sequences are DFQATT and SNEGSKA (reference sequence). The length of the CDR3 is 16 residues. CDR3 sequence (DNA): TGCAGTGCGTCCCGCAGCAGCGGGGTCGCGCAAGAGACCCAGTACTTC. It codes for CSASRSSGVAQETQYF.

This clonotype was found many times. The genes are TRBV12-3 or TRBV12-4 and TRBJ2-3; maybe TRBD2 (5 bases). The CDR3 runs 13 residues. The V and J ends lost 7 bases and 1 base respectively, with 9 bases between them. The CDR3 spells CASITSGTDTQYF. Here the CDR3 DNA reads TGTGCCAGCATCACTAGTGGCACAGATACGCAGTATTTT.

This clonotype was seen repeatedly, ten times or more. This chain links TRBV29-1 with TRBJ2-4; TRBD1 aligns across 10 bases. Per germline, CDR1 SQVTM and CDR2 ANQGSEA. After removal of 2 bases from V and 8 bases from J, the junction contained 9 bases not matched to a gene. CDR3 length equals 15 residues. In nucleotides, the CDR3 is TGCAGCGTTGAATCTTCGGACAGGGGGGAGGACATTCAGTACTTC. Protein: CSVESSDRGEDIQYF.

This clonotype was seen repeatedly, ten times or more. The rearrangement links TRBV7-8 to TRBJ2-5; 8 bases are shared with TRBD1. V was clipped by 4 bases and J by 7 bases; unmatched bases: 11. The CDR3 is 15 amino acids. CDR1 is SGHVS, CDR2 FQNEAQ, per germline. The CDR3 protein is CASSSHQTGVRTQYF. CDR3 nucleotide sequence: TGTGCCAGCAGCTCACACCAGACAGGGGTCCGGACCCAGTACTTC.

Ten or more counts support this clonotype. The DNA for the CDR3 is TGTGCCAGTAGGGAGACAGGGCTCGATCAGCCCCAGCATTTT. Translated, it gives CASRETGLDQPQHF. This rearrangement joins TRBV19 to TRBJ1-5; 7 bases are a match to TRBD1. The V gene's germline CDR1 is LNHDA and CDR2 SQIVND (reference sequence). The CDR3 totals 14 residues. V shed 6 bases, J shed 5 bases, and the junction held 7 bases outside the gene matches.

The genes are TRBV2 and TRBJ1-1; TRBD1 matches at 7 bases. The trim removed 5 bases at V and 7 bases at J, leaving 10 bases unmatched. The germline V gene encodes CDR1 SNHLY and CDR2 FYNNEI. This CDR3 is 14 amino acids long. In nucleotides, the CDR3 is TGTGCCAGCAGTCGGCCAGGGGGGAGTGATGAAGCTTTCTTT. Protein product: CASSRPGGSDEAFF.

The count of this clonotype is one. This sequence joins TRBV12-3 or TRBV12-4 and TRBJ1-2; TRBD1 might be the D (5 bases). The CDR3 totals 19 residues. Trimming shortened V by 0 bases and J by 8 bases, and 28 bases separated the two germline ends. The CDR3 bases are TGTGCCAGCAGTTTAGCGCTAACGAGTGTAGGAGGCTATGGGGCGGGCTACACCTTC. It specifies CASSLALTSVGGYGAGYTF.

This clonotype was seen only a few times. The rearrangement joins TRBV9 to TRBJ2-7; tentative D call: TRBD1 (6 bases). The CDR3 sequence is 16 residues long. Germline CDR1 reads SGDLS; CDR2 reads YYNGEE. Trimming stripped 7 bases from V and 1 base from J, with 21 bases between. In DNA form, the CDR3 reads TGTGCCAGCTCGAAGGGGGAGCTCTTATGGTCCTACGAGCAGTACTTC. The encoded protein is CASSKGELLWSYEQYF.

The rearrangement uses TRBV7-9 and TRBJ2-5, with D perhaps matching TRBD2 (6 bases). Germline-derived CDR1 and CDR2 are SEHNR and FQNEAQ (reference sequence). Trimming left V 5 bases short and J 2 bases short, with 18 bases between. This CDR3 spans 16 amino acids. The CDR3 bases are TGTGCCAGCAGCGACTCCGGGACTGTACTACAAGAGACCCAGTACTTC. This encodes CASSDSGTVLQETQYF.

Ten or more counts support this clonotype. V gene TRBV15 combines with J gene TRBJ2-1; D gene ambiguous. Trimming took 0 bases from V and 9 from J, leaving 15 bases between them. The CDR3 has 15 amino acids. Germline V gene sequence: CDR1 LNHNV, CDR2 YYDKDF (reference sequence). CDR3 loop: CATSREVGSVAEQFF. CDR3 nucleotide sequence: TGTGCCACCAGCAGAGAGGTAGGGTCGGTCGCTGAGCAGTTCTTC.

This clonotype was seen repeatedly, ten times or more. V usage is TRBV20-1 and J usage is TRBJ2-5, with D perhaps given as TRBD1 or TRBD2 (5 bases each). V dropped 3 bases and J dropped 6 bases, with 17 bases sitting between them. Per germline, CDR1 DFQATT and CDR2 SNEGSKA (reference sequence). The length of the CDR3 is 14 residues. The CDR3 coding sequence is TGCAGTGCTAGTTGGGTCGGGGCGGGTAAGACCCAGTACTTC. Protein product: CSASWVGAGKTQYF.

V usage is TRBV12-5 and J usage is TRBJ2-7; D remains unclear. Trimming shortened V by 2 bases and J by 2 bases, and 4 bases separated the two germline ends. The CDR3 has 12 amino acids. Germline-derived CDR1 and CDR2 are LGHNT and FRNRAP. The CDR3 loop reads CASGLSTYEQYF. CDR3 sequence (DNA): TGTGCTAGTGGTTTGTCAACCTACGAGCAGTACTTC.

This clonotype was picked up many times. The chain combines TRBV2 with TRBJ2-2, with no clear D. The CDR3 covers 13 residues. Trimming shortened V by 3 bases and J by 8 bases, and 10 bases separated the two germline ends. The germline V gene has CDR1 SNHLY and CDR2 FYNNEI. DNA for the CDR3: TGTGCCAGCAGTGATCCATTGGGAGGGGAGCTGTTTTTT. Its protein product is CASSDPLGGELFF.

This clonotype came up many times. This chain uses TRBV27 with TRBJ2-7; 10 bases are a match to TRBD2. The CDR3 consists of 15 residues. CDR1 and CDR2 from the germline V gene are MNHEY and SMNVEV (reference sequence). J gave up 3 bases and V 4 bases, and 6 bases lay outside the gene matches. DNA for the CDR3: TGTGCCAGCAGTTCCAAGCGGGAGGGCAGCTACGAGCAGTACTTC. Amino acid sequence: CASSSKREGSYEQYF.

A word on this clonotype: A read error may be the cause here, since a much bigger clone is one base away. V is TRBV28 and J is TRBJ1-1, with D perhaps TRBD1 (6 bases). Per the germline V gene, CDR1 is MDHEN and CDR2 is SYDVKM. The CDR3 extends over 12 amino acids. V was cut by 7 bases and J by 4 bases, with 10 bases left in between. The CDR3 here is CASNTGPTEAFF. CDR3 nucleotide sequence: TGTGCCAGCAATACAGGGCCCACTGAAGCTTTCTTT. The complete variable domain, with remaining parts taken from reference TRBV28 and TRBJ1-1, reads DVKVTQSSRYLVKRTGEKVFLECVQDMDHENMFWYRQDPGLGLRLIYFSYDVKMKEKGDIPEGYSVSREKKERFSLILESASTNQTSMYLCASNTGPTEAFFGQGTRLTVV.

The chain is built from TRBV12-3 or TRBV12-4 and TRBJ1-2, with D maybe TRBD1 (6 bases). V was shortened by 5 bases and J by 4 bases, with 14 bases between the two germline ends. This CDR3 contains 14 residues. The DNA for the CDR3 is TGTGCCAGCAGTCCGGACAGCTCGACCTATGGCTACACCTTC. It specifies CASSPDSSTYGYTF.

This clonotype was counted at least ten times. The rearrangement joins TRBV12-3 or TRBV12-4 to TRBJ1-1; D is undetermined. Trimming shortened V by 2 bases and J by 1 base, and 5 bases separated the two germline ends. This CDR3 has 13 residues. CDR3 sequence reads: CASSLKENTEAFF. CDR3 bases: TGTGCCAGCAGTTTAAAAGAGAACACTGAAGCTTTCTTT.

This clonotype was counted at least ten times. The chain carries TRBV6-2 or TRBV6-3 and TRBJ2-6; D gene ambiguous. The CDR3 runs 16 residues. Germline CDR1 reads MNHEY; CDR2 reads SVGEGT. Trimming cost V 0 bases and J 4 bases, with 10 bases left between them. This chain's CDR3 is CASSYSAAGGANVLTF. CDR3 DNA: TGTGCCAGCAGTTACTCGGCGGCTGGCGGGGCCAACGTCCTGACTTTC.

This clonotype was picked up many times. The V gene is TRBV12-3 or TRBV12-4, the J gene TRBJ1-3, with a tentative D call TRBD1 (6 bases). V was trimmed by 2 bases and J by 2 bases, leaving 10 bases between them. The CDR3 sequence is 15 residues long. CDR3 residues: CASSLFGGTGNTIYF. CDR3 DNA sequence: TGTGCCAGCAGTTTATTCGGGGGCACTGGAAACACCATATATTTT.

This clonotype has just one count. J is TRBJ2-5 and V is TRBV24-1; D not certain. Per germline, CDR1 KGHDR and CDR2 SFDVKD. There are 14 residues in the CDR3. V lost 6 bases to trimming and J lost 1 base, with 11 bases between them. CDR3 sequence reads: CATSHDGIQETQYF. The CDR3 DNA reads TGTGCCACCAGTCACGACGGCATCCAAGAGACCCAGTACTTC.

This clonotype was found a few times. The chain joins TRBV5-1 to TRBJ2-5; D possibly corresponds to TRBD2 (6 bases). The germline V gene has CDR1 SGHRS and CDR2 YFSETQ. V lost 7 bases, J lost 4 bases, and 14 bases lay in between. This CDR3 contains 13 residues. The CDR3 is CASGTREVETQYF. CDR3 sequence (DNA): TGCGCCAGCGGCACGAGGGAGGTAGAGACCCAGTACTTC.

This clonotype was picked up many times. Written as DNA, the CDR3 is TGCGCCAGCAGCTTGAACACGAAAGGCTCGGGGGACACCTTC. Encoded protein: CASSLNTKGSGDTF. This sequence joins TRBV5-1 and TRBJ1-2; perhaps TRBD1 as D (5 bases). The V end was cut by 1 base, the J end by 12 bases, with 19 bases between. Germline V gene data show CDR1 as SGHRS and CDR2 as YFSETQ. This CDR3 spans 14 amino acids.